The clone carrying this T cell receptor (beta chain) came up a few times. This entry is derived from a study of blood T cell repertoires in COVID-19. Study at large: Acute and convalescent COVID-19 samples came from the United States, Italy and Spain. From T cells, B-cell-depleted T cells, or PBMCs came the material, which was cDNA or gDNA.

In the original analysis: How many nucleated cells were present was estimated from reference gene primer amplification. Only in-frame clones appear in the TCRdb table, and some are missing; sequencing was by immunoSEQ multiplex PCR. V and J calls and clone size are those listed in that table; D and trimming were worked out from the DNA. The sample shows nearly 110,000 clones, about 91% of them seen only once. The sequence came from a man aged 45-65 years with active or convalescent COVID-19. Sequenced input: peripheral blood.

The CDR3 reads CASSRTNPGTSGTGELFF. The CDR3 DNA reads TGTGCCAGCAGTCGGACAAACCCCGGGACTAGCGGTACCGGGGAGCTGTTTTTT. The V and J genes are TRBV6-6 and TRBJ2-2, with 11 bases fitting TRBD2. Trimming at V came to 5 bases and at J to 5 bases, leaving 13 bases not matched to a gene. Germline CDR1 reads MNHNY; CDR2 reads SVGAGI (reference sequence). This CDR3 comprises 18 residues.